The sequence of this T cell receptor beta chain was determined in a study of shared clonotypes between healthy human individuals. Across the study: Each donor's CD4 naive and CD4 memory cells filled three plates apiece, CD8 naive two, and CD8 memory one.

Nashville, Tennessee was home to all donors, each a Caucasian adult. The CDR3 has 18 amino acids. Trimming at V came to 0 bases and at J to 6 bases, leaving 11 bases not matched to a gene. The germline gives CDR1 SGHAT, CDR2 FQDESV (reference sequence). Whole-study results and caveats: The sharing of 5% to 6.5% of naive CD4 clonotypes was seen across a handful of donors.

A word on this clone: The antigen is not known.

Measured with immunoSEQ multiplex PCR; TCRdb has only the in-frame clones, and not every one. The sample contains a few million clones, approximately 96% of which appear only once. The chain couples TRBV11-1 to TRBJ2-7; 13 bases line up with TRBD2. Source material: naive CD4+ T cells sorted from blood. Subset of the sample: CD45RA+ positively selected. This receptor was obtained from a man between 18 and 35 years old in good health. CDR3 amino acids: CASSLAGTWTSGGGEQYF. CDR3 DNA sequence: TGTGCCAGCAGCTTAGCGGGCACCTGGACTAGCGGGGGTGGCGAGCAGTACTTC.